The 22 T cell receptor beta chains reported below all come from one sample, sequenced in a study of cytomegalovirus exposure and HLA in healthy donors. 13 Jbeta primers and 60 Vbeta primers were used for the PCR. Profiled with immunoSEQ multiplex PCR; TCRdb holds only in-frame clones, not every one. The sample carries under 150,000 clones, 80% to 90% recorded once. The material sequenced was PBMCs. The source is a woman in her twenties or thirties in good health and CMV-seronegative.

The rearrangement joins TRBV18 to TRBJ1-1; D is undetermined. Per the germline V gene, CDR1 is KGHSH and CDR2 is LQKENI. This CDR3 spans 14 amino acids. Trimming pared 3 bases from V and 1 base from J, leaving 9 bases between. CDR3 DNA: TGTGCCAGCTCACCCTCCGGCGGGAACACTGAAGCTTTCTTT. Translation: CASSPSGGNTEAFF.

This chain connects TRBV6-5 to TRBJ2-7; D is uncertain. The V end lost 4 bases, the J end lost 4 bases, and 11 bases lay between the germline ends. In germline, CDR1 is MNHEY, CDR2 SVGAGI. The CDR3 length is 13 residues. CDR3 loop: CASSSSGLYEQYF. The CDR3 DNA is TGTGCCAGCAGTTCTTCAGGATTGTACGAGCAGTACTTC.

The chain links TRBV4-2 to TRBJ2-7, with D tentatively TRBD1 (6 bases). Germline loops: CDR1 LGHNA, CDR2 YNFKEQ. This CDR3 region has 13 residues. The V end lost 3 bases, the J end lost 0 bases, and 6 bases lay between the germline ends. The CDR3 loop reads CASSQGASYEQYF. The CDR3, as DNA: TGTGCCAGCAGCCAGGGGGCCTCCTACGAGCAGTACTTC.

This clone was found once. The chain links TRBV9 to TRBJ2-1; D is perhaps TRBD2 (6 bases). The germline gives CDR1 SGDLS, CDR2 YYNGEE. CDR3 length equals 13 residues. V shed 4 bases and J shed 8 bases, with 13 bases lying between them. The CDR3 DNA is TGTGCCAGCAGCACACGGGAGCGCGATGAGCAGTTCTTC. This translates into CASSTRERDEQFF. Based on the CDR3 plus reference TRBV9 and TRBJ2-1, the full variable domain is DSGVTQTPKHLITATGQRVTLRCSPRSGDLSVYWYQQSLDQGLQFLIQYYNGEERAKGNILERFSAQQFPDLHSELNLSSLELGDSALYFCASSTRERDEQFFGPGTRLTVL.

The chain carries TRBV6-5 and TRBJ2-5; 10 bases fit TRBD1. The assigned J gene may be wrong: the sequence end matches TRBJ2-7 better. CDR3 size: 15 residues. Looked up from germline, CDR1 is MNHEY and CDR2 is SVGAGI. The CDR3 is CASSYAGTGEYEQYF. The CDR3 nucleotides are TGTGCCAGCAGTTACGCCGGGACAGGGGAATACGAGCAGTACTTC.

The CDR3 is CATSRWDRKETQYF. Written as DNA, the CDR3 is TGTGCCACCAGCAGATGGGACAGAAAAGAGACCCAGTACTTC. This chain connects TRBV15 to TRBJ2-5; TRBD1 matches at 7 bases. V shed 2 bases, J shed 3 bases, and the junction held 3 bases outside the gene matches. This CDR3 has 14 residues. Germline V gene data show CDR1 as LNHNV and CDR2 as YYDKDF (reference sequence).

The CDR3 sequence is CAWSRDQETQYF. The CDR3 coding sequence is TGTGCCTGGAGCCGGGACCAAGAGACCCAGTACTTC. The chain combines TRBV30 with TRBJ2-5; D remains unclear. Germline CDR1 GTSNPN, CDR2 SVGIG (reference sequence). The CDR3 length is 12 residues. Trimming pared 3 bases from V and 0 bases from J, leaving 5 bases between. Together with reference TRBV30 and TRBJ2-5, the CDR3 gives the full variable domain: SQTIHQWPATLVQPVGSPLSLECTVEGTSNPNLYWYRQAAGRGLQLLFYSVGIGQISSEVPQNLSASRPQDRQFILSSKKLLLSDSGFYLCAWSRDQETQYFGPGTRLLVL.

The rearrangement links TRBV18 to TRBJ1-1, with TRBD1 matching over 7 bases. The CDR3 extends over 17 amino acids. Germline CDR1 and CDR2: KGHSH and LQKENI. V lost 3 bases to trimming and J lost 0 bases; unmatched junction nucleotides: 10. CDR3 sequence: CASSPLDRVLVNTEAFF. CDR3 coding DNA: TGTGCCAGCTCACCCCTTGACAGGGTCCTCGTGAACACTGAAGCTTTCTTT.

This chain links TRBV19 with TRBJ2-7, with 10 positions matching TRBD1. The trim removed 5 bases at V and 7 bases at J, leaving 5 bases unmatched. CDR1 and CDR2 from the germline V gene are LNHDA and SQIVND (reference sequence). The CDR3 length is 13 residues. The DNA for the CDR3 is TGTGCCAGTAGTTGGGGACAGGGGCGGGAGCAGTACTTC. Its protein is CASSWGQGREQYF.

The CDR3 sequence is CASSAGGDGETQYF. The CDR3 DNA reads TGTGCCAGCAGTGCAGGGGGCGACGGCGAGACCCAGTACTTC. The chain couples TRBV2 to TRBJ2-5; 8 nucleotides match TRBD1. Germline assignment: CDR1 SNHLY and CDR2 FYNNEI. After removal of 4 bases from V and 5 bases from J, the junction contained 6 bases not matched to a gene. CDR3 length: 14 amino acids.

The V and J genes are TRBV4-1 and TRBJ1-1; D perhaps matches TRBD1 (6 bases). V lost 1 base, J lost 1 base, and 16 bases lay in between. CDR1 MGHRA and CDR2 YSYEKL come from the germline V gene. This CDR3 spans 17 amino acids. The CDR3 DNA sequence: TGCGCCAGCAGCCAAGTTTTCGGCACAGGGAGGAACACTGAAGCTTTCTTT. Translated: CASSQVFGTGRNTEAFF.

The V and J genes are TRBV7-6 and TRBJ2-7; tentatively, D is TRBD2 (5 bases). The CDR3 runs 12 residues. V lost 7 bases to trimming and J lost 5 bases, with 12 bases between them. From germline, CDR1 is SGHVS and CDR2 FNYEAQ. The CDR3 DNA reads as TGTGCCAGCACTAGCCTTGGTGACGAGCAGTACTTC. Protein: CASTSLGDEQYF.

The rearrangement uses TRBV28 and TRBJ1-2, with D possibly TRBD1 on 6 matching bases. In germline, CDR1 is MDHEN, CDR2 SYDVKM. This CDR3 region has 16 residues. Trimming shortened V by 1 base and J by 1 base, and 13 bases separated the two germline ends. CDR3 in DNA: TGTGCCAGCAGTTTATCCCCGCAGGGGAGTAACTATGGCTACACCTTC. Its protein product is CASSLSPQGSNYGYTF.

The chain is built from TRBV27 and TRBJ2-1; TRBD2 is a possible D gene (6 bases). Per the germline V gene, CDR1 is MNHEY and CDR2 is SMNVEV (reference sequence). The CDR3 has 13 residues. The V gene lost 5 bases and the J gene lost 6 bases, with 11 bases spanning the gap. CDR3 amino acids: CASSTPGGNEQFF. CDR3 sequence (DNA): TGTGCCAGCAGTACACCCGGGGGCAATGAGCAGTTCTTC.

The rearrangement links TRBV27 to TRBJ1-2; 12 positions match TRBD1. CDR3 size: 16 residues. CDR1 and CDR2 from the germline V gene are MNHEY and SMNVEV (reference sequence). The J segment lost 3 bases and the V segment lost 5 bases, leaving 7 bases of the junction unmatched. CDR3 sequence reads: CASSPWGQGADYGYTF. The CDR3 DNA reads as TGTGCCAGCAGTCCCTGGGGACAGGGGGCTGACTATGGCTACACCTTC.

The gene calls are TRBV2 and TRBJ2-5; 12 bases agree with TRBD2. J was trimmed by 5 bases and V by 2 bases; bases with no gene match: 15. This CDR3 has 19 residues. The V gene's germline CDR1 is SNHLY and CDR2 FYNNEI. DNA for the CDR3: TGTGCCAGCAGTGAAATGCCCTTTGGACTAGCGGGAATCGGGGAGACCCAGTACTTC. It specifies CASSEMPFGLAGIGETQYF.

This chain links TRBV19 with TRBJ1-6; no clear D gene. This CDR3 region has 12 residues. Trimming pared 10 bases from V and 9 bases from J, leaving 13 bases between. CDR1 is LNHDA and CDR2 is SQIVND in the germline V gene (reference sequence). CDR3 residues: CATQSGVSPLHF. The CDR3, as DNA: TGTGCCACCCAAAGCGGGGTTTCACCCCTCCACTTT.

The J gene is TRBJ2-1, the V gene TRBV10-3; D remains ambiguous. Germline-derived CDR1 and CDR2 are ENHRY and SYGVKD. This CDR3 region has 11 residues. V was shortened by 3 bases and J by 13 bases, with 10 bases between the two germline ends. The CDR3 sequence: CAISDARIQFF. CDR3 DNA: TGTGCCATCAGTGACGCTAGAATCCAGTTCTTC.

In this sample, this clone turned up once. The rearrangement joins TRBV4-1 to TRBJ2-3; TRBD2 matches at 16 bases. The trim removed 2 bases at V and 3 bases at J, leaving 5 bases unmatched. There are 18 residues in the CDR3. CDR1 MGHRA and CDR2 YSYEKL come from the germline V gene. The CDR3 reads CASSQQGTSGGATDTQYF. In DNA, the CDR3 is TGCGCCAGCAGCCAACAAGGGACTAGCGGGGGGGCGACAGATACGCAGTATTTT.

The chain carries TRBV9 and TRBJ2-1, with 10 bases matching TRBD2. With V trimmed by 0 bases and J by 9 bases, 9 bases remained unmatched. Germline V gene lookup returns CDR1 SGDLS and CDR2 YYNGEE. There are 16 residues in the CDR3. The CDR3 spells CASSVGRLAGKGEQFF. In nucleotides, the CDR3 is TGTGCCAGCAGCGTAGGCCGACTAGCGGGTAAGGGTGAGCAGTTCTTC. Variable domain in full (rest from reference TRBV9 and TRBJ2-1): DSGVTQTPKHLITATGQRVTLRCSPRSGDLSVYWYQQSLDQGLQFLIQYYNGEERAKGNILERFSAQQFPDLHSELNLSSLELGDSALYFCASSVGRLAGKGEQFFGPGTRLTVL.

V usage is TRBV14 and J usage is TRBJ1-2; 7 nucleotides match TRBD1. Germline V gene lookup returns CDR1 SGHDN and CDR2 FVKESK. The CDR3 has 14 amino acids. Trimming removed 4 bases from V and 8 bases from J; junction bases left unmatched: 10. CDR3 sequence: CASSRYGQAGGYTF. CDR3 sequence (DNA): TGTGCCAGCAGCCGCTACGGACAGGCCGGGGGCTACACCTTC.

V gene TRBV19 combines with J gene TRBJ2-1, with TRBD2 matching 7 bases. Per the germline V gene, CDR1 is LNHDA and CDR2 is SQIVND (reference sequence). CDR3 size: 14 residues. The V and J ends lost 8 bases and 4 bases, in that order; junction bases with no gene match: 8. The CDR3 loop is CASCPAGSYNEQFF. CDR3 in DNA: TGTGCCAGTTGCCCAGCGGGGAGTTACAATGAGCAGTTCTTC.